The 9 T cell receptor beta chains in this list originate from one sample, sequenced in a study of OX40 agonist ivuxolimab in advanced cancers. Clones were read by immunoSEQ multiplex PCR, and TCRdb kept only the in-frame ones, dropping some. The sample holds around 62,000 clones, around 83% seen once. Material: CD4+ or CD8+ T cells sorted from blood, obtained in a trial of the OX40 agonist ivuxolimab. These receptors came from an adult with an advanced solid tumor such as melanoma, head and neck, liver or kidney cancer.

This rearrangement joins TRBV28 to TRBJ1-4, with a tentative D call TRBD1 (5 bases). The V gene's germline CDR1 is MDHEN and CDR2 SYDVKM. Trimming removed 6 bases from V and 7 bases from J, with 18 bases in between. CDR3 length: 15 residues. The CDR3 coding sequence is TGTGCCAGCAGCGGTTCGGGGCAGGGACGTGAAAAACTGTTTTTT. Amino acid sequence: CASSGSGQGREKLFF.

The rearrangement links TRBV5-1 to TRBJ2-1, with 7 positions matching TRBD1. Trimming at V came to 1 base and at J to 0 bases, leaving 1 base not matched to a gene. The CDR3 is 15 residues long. The germline CDR1 and CDR2 sequences are SGHRS and YFSETQ. The chain's CDR3 is CASSLSGGSYNEQFF. The CDR3 DNA is TGCGCCAGCAGCTTGTCAGGGGGCTCCTACAATGAGCAGTTCTTC.

The gene calls are TRBV5-4 and TRBJ2-3; TRBD1 is a possible D gene (6 bases). The CDR3 runs to 14 residues. Germline assignment: CDR1 SGHNT and CDR2 YYREEE (reference sequence). V was cut by 6 bases and J by 0 bases, with 11 bases left in between. CDR3 amino acids: CASTTGVSTDTQYF. The CDR3, as DNA: TGTGCCAGCACGACAGGAGTTAGCACAGATACGCAGTATTTT.

The table lists this clone with a few counts. The chain's CDR3 is CASSQYDHTEAFF. The CDR3 DNA follows: TGCGCCAGCAGTCAATATGACCACACTGAAGCTTTCTTT. V usage is TRBV23-1 and J usage is TRBJ1-1, with unresolved D. TRBV23-1 falls under the ORF class, with uncertain function. V was trimmed by 1 base and J by 3 bases, leaving 6 bases between them. This CDR3 is 13 amino acids long.

J is TRBJ1-6 and V is TRBV18; D is unresolved. CDR3 length equals 16 residues. Trimming left V 6 bases short and J 9 bases short, with 21 bases between. The germline V gene has CDR1 KGHSH and CDR2 LQKENI. The chain's CDR3 is CASSIWSPGTSSPLHF. DNA of the CDR3: TGTGCCAGCTCTATCTGGAGCCCGGGTACGAGTTCACCCCTCCACTTT.

The rearrangement links TRBV19 to TRBJ1-2; D is uncertain. Germline V gene data show CDR1 as LNHDA and CDR2 as SQIVND (reference sequence). The length of the CDR3 is 15 residues. Trimming left V 3 bases short and J 7 bases short, with 18 bases between. DNA for the CDR3: TGTGCCAGTAGTATTGTCCCATCGGTTCTGGGTGGCTACACCTTC. It translates to CASSIVPSVLGGYTF.

The gene calls are TRBV4-1 and TRBJ1-2; D remains unclear. V lost 0 bases and J lost 4, with 9 bases in between. This CDR3 region has 14 residues. The germline V gene has CDR1 MGHRA and CDR2 YSYEKL. CDR3 sequence reads: CASSQEGRLYGYTF. Written as DNA, the CDR3 is TGCGCCAGCAGCCAAGAAGGCAGGCTCTATGGCTACACCTTC.

This chain uses TRBV7-3 with TRBJ2-1; 9 bases fit TRBD1. This CDR3 contains 15 residues. Germline trimming cut 5 bases from V and 5 bases from J; bases unmatched to any gene: 7. Germline V gives CDR1 SGHTA, CDR2 FQGTGA. CDR3 in DNA: TGTGCCAGCAGCCGGAACGGACAGGGGAACAATGAGCAGTTCTTC. Protein product: CASSRNGQGNNEQFF.

This clone was seen more than once but under ten times. The rearrangement links TRBV7-2 to TRBJ1-2; D is unresolved. V lost 4 bases, J lost 2 bases, and 5 bases lay in between. The CDR3 is made up of 12 amino acids. Germline V CDR1 and CDR2: SGHTA, FQGNSA. The CDR3 region has the DNA TGTGCCAGCAGCTCGGTGAACTATGGCTACACCTTC. It is translated as CASSSVNYGYTF.